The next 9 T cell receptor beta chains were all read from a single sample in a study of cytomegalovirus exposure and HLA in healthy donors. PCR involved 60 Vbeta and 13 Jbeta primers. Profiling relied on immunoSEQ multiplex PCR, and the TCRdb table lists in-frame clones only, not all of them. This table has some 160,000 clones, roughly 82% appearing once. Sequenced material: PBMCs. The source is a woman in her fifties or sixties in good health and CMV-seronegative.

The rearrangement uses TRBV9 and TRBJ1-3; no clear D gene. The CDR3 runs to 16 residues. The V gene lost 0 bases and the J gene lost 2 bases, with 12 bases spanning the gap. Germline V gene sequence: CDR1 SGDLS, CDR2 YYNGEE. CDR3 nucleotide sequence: TGTGCCAGCAGCGTAGCCGCCACACAGCCTGGAAACACCATATATTTT. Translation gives CASSVAATQPGNTIYF.

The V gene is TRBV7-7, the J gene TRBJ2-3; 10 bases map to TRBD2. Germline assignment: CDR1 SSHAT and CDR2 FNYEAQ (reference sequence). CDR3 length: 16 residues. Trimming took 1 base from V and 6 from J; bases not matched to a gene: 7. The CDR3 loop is CASSLEAGGPVDTQYF. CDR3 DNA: TGTGCCAGCAGCTTAGAAGCGGGAGGGCCGGTCGATACGCAGTATTTT.

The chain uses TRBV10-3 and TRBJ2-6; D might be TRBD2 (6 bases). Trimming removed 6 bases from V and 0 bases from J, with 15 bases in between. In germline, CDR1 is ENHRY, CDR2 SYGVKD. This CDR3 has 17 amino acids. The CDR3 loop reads CAISPGLGVSGANVLTF. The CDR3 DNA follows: TGTGCCATCAGCCCGGGACTGGGGGTCTCTGGGGCCAACGTCCTGACTTTC.

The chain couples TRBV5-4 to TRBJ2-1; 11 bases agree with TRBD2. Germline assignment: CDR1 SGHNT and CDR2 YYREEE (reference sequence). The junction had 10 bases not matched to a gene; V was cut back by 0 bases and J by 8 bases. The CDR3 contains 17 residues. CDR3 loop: CASSLGLAGGLSDEQFF. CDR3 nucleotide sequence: TGTGCCAGCAGCTTGGGGTTAGCGGGAGGGCTCTCGGATGAGCAGTTCTTC.

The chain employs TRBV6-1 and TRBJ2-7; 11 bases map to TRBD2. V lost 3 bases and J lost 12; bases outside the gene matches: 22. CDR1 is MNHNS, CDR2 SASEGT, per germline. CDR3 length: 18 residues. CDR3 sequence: CASSETGGPGTSGPMWYF. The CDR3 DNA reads TGTGCCAGCAGTGAGACAGGGGGTCCCGGGACTAGCGGCCCGATGTGGTACTTC.

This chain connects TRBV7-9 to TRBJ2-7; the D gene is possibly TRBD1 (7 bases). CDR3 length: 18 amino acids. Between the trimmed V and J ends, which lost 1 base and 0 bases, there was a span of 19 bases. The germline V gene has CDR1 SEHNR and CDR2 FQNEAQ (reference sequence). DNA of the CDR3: TGTGCCAGCAGCTTAGAGCAGGGGGGTTCGGGGCACTCCTACGAGCAGTACTTC. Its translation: CASSLEQGGSGHSYEQYF.

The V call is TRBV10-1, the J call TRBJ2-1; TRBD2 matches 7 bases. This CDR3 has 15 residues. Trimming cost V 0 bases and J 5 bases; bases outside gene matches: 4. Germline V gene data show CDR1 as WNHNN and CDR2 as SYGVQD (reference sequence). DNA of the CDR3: TGCGCCAGCAGTGAGTCGGGCGGGGGAGACAATGAGCAGTTCTTC. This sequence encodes CASSESGGGDNEQFF.

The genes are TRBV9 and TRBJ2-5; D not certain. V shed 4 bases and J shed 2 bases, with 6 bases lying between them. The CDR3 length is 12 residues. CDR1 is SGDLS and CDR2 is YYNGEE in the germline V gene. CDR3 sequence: CASSTNQETQYF. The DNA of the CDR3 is TGTGCCAGCAGCACTAATCAAGAGACCCAGTACTTC.

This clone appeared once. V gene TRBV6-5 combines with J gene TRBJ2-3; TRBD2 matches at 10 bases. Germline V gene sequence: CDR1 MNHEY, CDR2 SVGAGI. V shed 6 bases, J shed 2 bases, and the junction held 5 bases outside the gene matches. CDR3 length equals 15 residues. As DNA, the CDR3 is TGTGCCAGCAGAGCGGGGGGGCCGGTCACAGATACGCAGTATTTT. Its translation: CASRAGGPVTDTQYF.